The clone carrying this T cell receptor beta chain was counted a few times. Its antigen is still unknown. This sample stems from a study of cytomegalovirus exposure and HLA in healthy donors. The CDR3 runs 13 residues. With V trimmed by 10 bases and J by 5 bases, 9 bases remained unmatched. The germline V gene encodes CDR1 MNHNS and CDR2 SASEGT. Researchers ran the PCR with 60 Vbeta and 13 Jbeta primers. Libraries were prepared by immunoSEQ multiplex PCR; TCRdb keeps only in-frame clonotypes and omits some of them. The sample lists roughly 110,000 clones, around three quarters seen once, with about 6.1% in the top ten. Findings and limits, study-wide: The HLA-A and HLA-B alleles of most subjects were reportedly predicted accurately from TCR beta sequences. Some V segments, including TRBV6-2 and TRBV6-3, were excluded as indistinguishable. Researchers reported that three CMV-associated chains were confirmed in vitro as CMV antigen-specific.

The rearrangement links TRBV6-1 to TRBJ2-7; 9 positions agree with TRBD2. This clonotype was obtained from a woman between 45 and 65 years old in good health and CMV-seropositive. The source material was PBMCs. CDR3 loop: CATTGGLANEQYF. CDR3 nucleotide sequence: TGTGCCACGACTGGAGGACTAGCGAACGAGCAGTACTTC.